One and the same sample provided the 25 T cell receptor beta chains below, sequenced in a study of blood T cell repertoires in COVID-19. The data were produced by immunoSEQ multiplex PCR, yet TCRdb's version contains in-frame clones alone and is incomplete. The sample records roughly 500,000 clones, approximately 85% being singletons. Sequences were obtained from peripheral blood. The receptor source for this set is a human donor in a cohort sampled during active COVID-19.

This clone occurred a few times. The CDR3 region has the DNA TGTGCCAGCAGGAGAGGGACAGTACCCCTACCCGGGGAGCTGTTTTTT. Translation: CASRRGTVPLPGELFF. This chain joins TRBV2 and TRBJ2-2, with 7 bases identical to TRBD1. With V trimmed by 6 bases and J by 6 bases, 13 bases remained unmatched. CDR3 length: 16 amino acids. Germline CDR1 and CDR2: SNHLY and FYNNEI.

The V and J genes are TRBV5-8 and TRBJ1-5, with D unresolved. This CDR3 has 14 residues. Germline-derived CDR1 and CDR2 are SGHTS and YDEGEE. The germline V and J ends were trimmed by 2 bases and 1 base, with 7 bases remaining between them. The CDR3 is CASSFGSSNQPQHF. The CDR3 DNA reads as TGTGCCAGCAGCTTTGGGAGCAGCAATCAGCCCCAGCATTTT.

V gene TRBV19 combines with J gene TRBJ2-1; TRBD2 matches at 13 bases. The germline gives CDR1 LNHDA, CDR2 SQIVND (reference sequence). The CDR3 has 14 amino acids. The V gene end was trimmed by 5 bases and the J gene end by 10 bases; junction bases not matched to a gene: 5. The CDR3 nucleotides read TGTGCCAGTAGTCCGACTAGCGGGAGGAACGAGCAGTTCTTC. It yields the protein CASSPTSGRNEQFF.

This clone was found once. The chain uses TRBV18 and TRBJ1-1, with 9 nucleotides matching TRBD1. Trimming took 3 bases from V and 1 from J; bases not matched to a gene: 9. Germline loops: CDR1 KGHSH, CDR2 LQKENI. The CDR3 is 17 amino acids. CDR3 coding DNA: TGTGCCAGCTCACCGATTAACCCGGGACAGGGGAACACTGAAGCTTTCTTT. Protein: CASSPINPGQGNTEAFF.

V is TRBV11-2 and J is TRBJ2-2; 11 nucleotides agree with TRBD2. Germline V gene sequence: CDR1 SGHAT, CDR2 FQNNGV. The CDR3 sequence is 16 residues long. Trimming took 7 bases from V and 3 from J; bases not matched to a gene: 7. The CDR3 nucleotides read TGTGCCAGCACCGACCTACTAGCGGGAGACACCGGGGAGCTGTTTTTT. This translates into CASTDLLAGDTGELFF.

The V and J genes are TRBV4-1 and TRBJ2-1, with D perhaps TRBD1 (6 bases). CDR1 and CDR2 from the germline V gene are MGHRA and YSYEKL. The V and J ends lost 6 bases and 0 bases respectively, with 12 bases between them. This CDR3 contains 15 residues. CDR3 nucleotides: TGCGCCAGCAGTCTACAGGGTCTCTCCTACAATGAGCAGTTCTTC. It is translated as CASSLQGLSYNEQFF.

On this clone itself: This sequence may be a read error, since a much larger clone differs from it by one base. The same CDR3 arises from other DNA sequences in this sample as well. J is TRBJ2-7 and V is TRBV12-3 or TRBV12-4; tentative D call: TRBD1 (6 bases). V dropped 6 bases and J dropped 2 bases, with 8 bases sitting between them. The CDR3 spans 12 residues. For the CDR3, the DNA is TGTGCCAGCAGACAGGGCCCCTACGAGCAGTACTTC. Its translation is CASRQGPYEQYF.

J is TRBJ2-1 and V is TRBV6-5, with D tentatively TRBD2 (5 bases). The germline gives CDR1 MNHEY, CDR2 SVGAGI. V gave up 0 bases and J gave up 4 bases, with 13 bases separating them. The CDR3 is 16 residues long. The CDR3 is CASSYSSGQRYNEQFF. Here the CDR3 DNA reads TGTGCCAGCAGTTACTCGTCCGGCCAGCGGTACAATGAGCAGTTCTTC.

The chain has TRBV5-8 and TRBJ2-1; the match to TRBD2 covers 13 bases. The CDR3 is 15 amino acids. J lost 4 bases, V lost 3 bases, and 1 base had no gene match. Germline V lookup: CDR1 SGHTS, CDR2 YDEGEE. The CDR3 DNA reads as TGTGCCAGCAGCTCGGGACTAGCGGGATACAATGAGCAGTTCTTC. Translation gives CASSSGLAGYNEQFF.

About this clone itself: The junction departs from germline at one end; a sequencing error may be responsible. The chain employs TRBV5-1 and TRBJ1-5; 9 positions match TRBD1. Germline V gene lookup returns CDR1 SGHRS and CDR2 YFSETQ. The CDR3 runs 14 residues. The CDR3 DNA follows: TGCGCCAGCAGTTTGGGACAGGGAGTTCAGCCCCAGCATTTT. Translated: CASSLGQGVQPQHF.

The V call is TRBV5-6, the J call TRBJ1-1; D is possibly TRBD1 (5 bases). V was trimmed by 7 bases and J by 7 bases, leaving 14 bases between them. CDR1 is SGHDT and CDR2 is YYEEEE in the germline V gene. The CDR3 is made up of 12 amino acids. The CDR3 bases are TGTGCCAGCGGCCCGGGCGGGGGTGAAGCTTTCTTT. Protein product: CASGPGGGEAFF.

This clone showed up just once. The V and J genes are TRBV5-1 and TRBJ2-5; TRBD2 aligns across 7 bases. Per germline, CDR1 SGHRS and CDR2 YFSETQ. The CDR3 covers 15 residues. Germline trimming cut 4 bases from V and 6 bases from J; bases unmatched to any gene: 12. The CDR3 DNA follows: TGCGCCAGCAGCATCGGGGGGATTGACAAAAAGACCCAGTACTTC. Translation gives CASSIGGIDKKTQYF.

The J gene is TRBJ1-6, the V gene TRBV27; 10 nucleotides align to TRBD1. With V trimmed by 5 bases and J by 11 bases, 6 bases remained unmatched. CDR1 is MNHEY and CDR2 is SMNVEV in the germline V gene (reference sequence). The CDR3 has 14 amino acids. The CDR3 is CASSPRDRGTPLHF. The CDR3 DNA reads TGTGCCAGCAGTCCCCGGGACAGGGGAACACCCCTCCACTTT.

V and J are TRBV30 and TRBJ2-1; 11 nucleotides align to TRBD2. This CDR3 has 15 residues. The V segment lost 2 bases and the J segment 7 bases; nucleotides outside the gene matches: 7. The germline V gene encodes CDR1 GTSNPN and CDR2 SVGIG (reference sequence). The chain's CDR3 is CAWSPLAGGGNEQFF. The CDR3 DNA is TGTGCCTGGAGTCCCTTAGCGGGAGGGGGGAATGAGCAGTTCTTC.

The chain couples TRBV18 to TRBJ2-3; 8 nucleotides match TRBD1. The CDR3 consists of 17 residues. Germline loops: CDR1 KGHSH, CDR2 LQKENI. Germline trimming cut 3 bases from V and 8 bases from J; bases unmatched to any gene: 16. The CDR3 here is CASSPTGGLMAGGTQYF. In DNA form, the CDR3 reads TGTGCCAGCTCACCTACAGGGGGGCTAATGGCCGGCGGTACGCAGTATTTT.

The CDR3 loop is CASSWRSWDQETQYF. DNA of the CDR3: TGTGCCAGCAGCTGGAGAAGCTGGGACCAAGAGACCCAGTACTTC. This chain joins TRBV7-2 and TRBJ2-5; no reliable D call. Germline CDR1 reads SGHTA; CDR2 reads FQGNSA. The CDR3 has 15 amino acids. V shed 4 bases and J shed 0 bases, with 12 bases lying between them.

V gene TRBV3-1 (or the pseudogene TRBV3-2) combines with J gene TRBJ1-6; D might be TRBD1 (5 bases). This CDR3 has 13 amino acids. The germline V and J ends were trimmed by 0 bases and 13 bases, with 10 bases remaining between them. Per the germline V gene, CDR1 is LGHDT and CDR2 is YNNKEL (reference sequence). The CDR3 DNA follows: TGTGCCAGCAGCCAAGATCCCAGGGTTCCCCTCCACTTT. Protein: CASSQDPRVPLHF.

The chain links TRBV5-1 to TRBJ1-2; 7 positions match TRBD1. Germline CDR1 reads SGHRS; CDR2 reads YFSETQ. This CDR3 has 15 amino acids. V lost 0 bases to trimming and J lost 3 bases; unmatched junction nucleotides: 5. The CDR3 here is CASSLVQGVYYGYTF. DNA for the CDR3: TGCGCCAGCAGCTTGGTCCAGGGGGTCTACTATGGCTACACCTTC.

The rearrangement links TRBV7-2 to TRBJ2-7; D is possibly TRBD2 (5 bases). Trimming pared 4 bases from V and 5 bases from J, leaving 21 bases between. In germline, CDR1 is SGHTA, CDR2 FQGNSA. This CDR3 is built from 16 residues. The CDR3 sequence: CASSSYTMRALNEQYF. Written as DNA, the CDR3 is TGTGCCAGCAGCTCGTACACTATGAGGGCTTTGAACGAGCAGTACTTC. Using reference TRBV7-2 and TRBJ2-7 for the parts outside the CDR3, the full variable domain is GAGVSQSPSNKVTEKGKDVELRCDPISGHTALYWYRQSLGQGLEFLIYFQGNSAPDKSGLPSDRFSAERTGGSVSTLTIQRTQQEDSAVYLCASSSYTMRALNEQYFGPGTRLTVT.

The CDR3: CASSLKEAYNEQFF. CDR3 DNA: TGTGCCAGCAGCTTGAAGGAGGCTTACAATGAGCAGTTCTTC. The chain has TRBV5-4 and TRBJ2-1, with TRBD2 as a possible D gene (5 bases). V shed 1 base and J shed 4 bases, with 9 bases lying between them. Looked up from germline, CDR1 is SGHNT and CDR2 is YYREEE (reference sequence). The CDR3 is 14 residues long.

The chain recombines TRBV10-3 with TRBJ2-3, with 11 bases lining up with TRBD2. The V segment lost 2 bases and the J segment 7 bases; nucleotides outside the gene matches: 5. In germline, CDR1 is ENHRY, CDR2 SYGVKD. This CDR3 is built from 15 residues. Written as DNA, the CDR3 is TGTGCCATCAGTGAGCCACTAGCGGGAGTGTATACGCAGTATTTT. This codes for CAISEPLAGVYTQYF.

V and J are TRBV7-3 and TRBJ2-3, with D perhaps matching TRBD2 (5 bases). CDR1 is SGHTA and CDR2 is FQGTGA in the germline V gene. Trimming stripped 2 bases from V and 1 base from J, with 10 bases between. The CDR3 consists of 15 residues. CDR3 bases: TGTGCCAGCAGCTTATGGGAGAGACGCACAGATACGCAGTATTTT. Translated: CASSLWERRTDTQYF.

The chain recombines TRBV7-2 with TRBJ2-7; the match to TRBD2 covers 8 bases. CDR1 SGHTA and CDR2 FQGNSA come from the germline V gene. CDR3 size: 16 residues. Trimming took 2 bases from V and 5 from J; bases not matched to a gene: 11. Written as DNA, the CDR3 is TGTGCCAGCAGCTTATACGGCGGGAGGTTTTTTGACGAGCAGTACTTC. Amino acid sequence: CASSLYGGRFFDEQYF.

V is TRBV5-1 and J is TRBJ2-3; 11 nucleotides match TRBD2. CDR3 length: 16 amino acids. With V trimmed by 3 bases and J by 3 bases, 6 bases remained unmatched. The V gene's germline CDR1 is SGHRS and CDR2 YFSETQ. CDR3 loop: CASSYLAGGETDTQYF. In nucleotides, the CDR3 is TGCGCCAGCAGCTACCTAGCGGGAGGTGAAACAGATACGCAGTATTTT.

The rearrangement uses TRBV9 and TRBJ1-6; D perhaps matches TRBD1 (5 bases). The V gene lost 3 bases and the J gene lost 8 bases, with 9 bases spanning the gap. This CDR3 contains 13 residues. Germline CDR1 and CDR2: SGDLS and YYNGEE. The CDR3 DNA reads as TGTGCCAGCAGCGGGGGCGAGGATTCACCCCTCCACTTT. Protein: CASSGGEDSPLHF.